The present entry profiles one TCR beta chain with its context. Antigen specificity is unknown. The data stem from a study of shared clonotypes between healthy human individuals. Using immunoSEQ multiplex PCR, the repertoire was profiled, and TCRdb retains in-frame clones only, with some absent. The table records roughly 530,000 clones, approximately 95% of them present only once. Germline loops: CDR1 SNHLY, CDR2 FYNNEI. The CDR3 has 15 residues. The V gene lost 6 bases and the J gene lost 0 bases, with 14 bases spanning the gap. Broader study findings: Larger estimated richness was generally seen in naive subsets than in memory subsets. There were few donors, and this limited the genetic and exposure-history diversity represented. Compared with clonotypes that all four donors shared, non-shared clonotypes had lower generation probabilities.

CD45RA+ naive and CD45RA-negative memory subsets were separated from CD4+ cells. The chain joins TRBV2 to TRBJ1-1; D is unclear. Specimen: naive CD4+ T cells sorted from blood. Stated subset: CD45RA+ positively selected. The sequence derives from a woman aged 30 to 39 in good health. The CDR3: CASRREGIMNTEAFF. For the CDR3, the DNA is TGTGCCAGCAGGAGGGAGGGTATCATGAACACTGAAGCTTTCTTT. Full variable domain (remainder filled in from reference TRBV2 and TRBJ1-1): EPEVTQTPSHQVTQMGQEVILRCVPISNHLYFYWYRQILGQKVEFLVSFYNNEISEKSEIFDDQFSVERPDGSNFTLKIRSTKLEDSAMYFCASRREGIMNTEAFFGQGTRLTVV.